What follows are 5 T cell receptor beta chains derived from one specimen sequenced in a study of shared clonotypes between healthy human individuals. Clones were sequenced by immunoSEQ multiplex PCR, and TCRdb holds only the in-frame ones, with some missing. The data contain 2,500,000 or so clones, approximately 90% of them singletons. The sequencing input was naive CD4+ T cells from PBMCs. Subset reported: CD45RA+ positively selected. These receptors were collected from a man aged 18 to 30 in good health. Some clones in this sample may be carry-over from other donors' samples.

This clone came up once. V and J are TRBV5-1 and TRBJ1-3; D not resolved. The CDR3 totals 13 residues. With 4 bases removed from V and 2 bases from J, the gap between germline ends came to 7 bases. The germline V gene encodes CDR1 SGHRS and CDR2 YFSETQ. In nucleotides, the CDR3 is TGCGCCAGCAGCCCCGCAGCTGGAAACACCATATATTTT. Encoded protein: CASSPAAGNTIYF.

The chain carries TRBV19 and TRBJ2-1, with D perhaps matching TRBD2 (6 bases). Germline CDR1 reads LNHDA; CDR2 reads SQIVND (reference sequence). CDR3 length equals 16 residues. V was pared by 5 bases and J by 9 bases, with 23 bases between. The CDR3 nucleotides are TGTGCCAGTAGTGGGTCGCGACAGCGGTGGGGAGGTGAGCAGTTCTTC. It yields the protein CASSGSRQRWGGEQFF.

The chain couples TRBV11-2 to TRBJ2-7, with a possible D match to TRBD1 (5 bases). The CDR3 extends over 15 amino acids. The V end was cut by 0 bases, the J end by 1 base, with 10 bases between. The V gene's germline CDR1 is SGHAT and CDR2 FQNNGV. The CDR3 region is CASSLDQDSSYEQYF. In nucleotides, the CDR3 is TGTGCCAGCAGCTTAGACCAAGACAGTTCCTACGAGCAGTACTTC.

V usage is TRBV10-3 and J usage is TRBJ2-4; 8 nucleotides agree with TRBD1. With 10 bases clipped from V and 3 bases from J, the junction kept 11 bases outside the gene matches. Germline V gene sequence: CDR1 ENHRY, CDR2 SYGVKD. The CDR3 runs to 15 residues. The CDR3 sequence is CASSLQGAGKNIQYF. The CDR3 region has the DNA TGTGCCAGCAGCCTCCAGGGGGCAGGCAAAAACATTCAGTACTTC.

This clone has just one count. The chain uses TRBV25-1 and TRBJ1-6; TRBD1 might be the D (5 bases). The V gene lost 1 base and the J gene lost 7 bases, with 11 bases spanning the gap. CDR1 MGHDK and CDR2 SYGVNS come from the germline V gene. This CDR3 is 15 amino acids long. In nucleotides, the CDR3 is TGTGCCAGCAGTGAATTTGAGGGGAGGAATTCACCCCTCCACTTT. It encodes CASSEFEGRNSPLHF.